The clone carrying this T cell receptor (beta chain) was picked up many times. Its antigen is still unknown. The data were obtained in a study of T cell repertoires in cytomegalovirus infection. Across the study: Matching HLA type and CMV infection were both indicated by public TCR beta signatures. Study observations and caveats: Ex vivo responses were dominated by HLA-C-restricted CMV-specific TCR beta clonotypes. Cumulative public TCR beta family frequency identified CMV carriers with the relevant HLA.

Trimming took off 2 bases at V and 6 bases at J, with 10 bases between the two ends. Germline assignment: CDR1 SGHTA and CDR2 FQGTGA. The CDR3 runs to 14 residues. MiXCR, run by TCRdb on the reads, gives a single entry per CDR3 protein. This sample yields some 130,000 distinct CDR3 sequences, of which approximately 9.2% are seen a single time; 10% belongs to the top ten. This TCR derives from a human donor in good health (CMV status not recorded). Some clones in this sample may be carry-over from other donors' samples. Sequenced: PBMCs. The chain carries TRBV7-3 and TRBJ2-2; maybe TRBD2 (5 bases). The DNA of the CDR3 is TGTGCCAGCAGCTTATCCGGGGTTGCCGGGGAGCTGTTTTTT. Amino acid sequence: CASSLSGVAGELFF.